The source of this T cell receptor (beta chain) is a study of cytomegalovirus exposure and HLA in healthy donors. Looking at the study overall: In an early release, HLA-typed donors contributed tens of millions of unique TCR sequences.

With 3 bases removed from V and 0 bases from J, the gap between germline ends came to 10 bases. This CDR3 is built from 15 residues. The germline CDR1 and CDR2 sequences are SGDLS and YYNGEE. The PCR contained 60 Vbeta and 13 Jbeta primers. Libraries were prepared by immunoSEQ multiplex PCR; TCRdb keeps only in-frame clonotypes and omits some of them. The sample includes some 140,000 clones, roughly three quarters of them seen just once. Study-wide results and limits: As immune exposure information, only CMV serostatus was available.

Points on this clone: The antigen remains undetermined.

The J gene is TRBJ2-1, the V gene TRBV9; D uncertain. What was sequenced was PBMCs. This clonotype was obtained from a man aged 25-45 years in good health and CMV-seropositive. CDR3 nucleotides: TGTGCCAGCAGCGAGACGGAGAGCTCCTACAATGAGCAGTTCTTC. As protein: CASSETESSYNEQFF. Full variable domain (rest looked up from reference TRBV9 and TRBJ2-1): DSGVTQTPKHLITATGQRVTLRCSPRSGDLSVYWYQQSLDQGLQFLIQYYNGEERAKGNILERFSAQQFPDLHSELNLSSLELGDSALYFCASSETESSYNEQFFGPGTRLTVL.